This T cell receptor (beta chain) was retrieved from a study of cytomegalovirus exposure and HLA in healthy donors. The study, taken as a whole, reports: A subsequent analysis found that TCR clusters from the first cohort also tended to co-occur in the 130 or so validation repertoires, with around 94% of cluster scores above 0.

Assay: immunoSEQ multiplex PCR; the TCRdb copy retains only in-frame clones and omits some. Of more than 80,000 clones listed, 88% were seen once; the top ten hold less than 2%. Losses at the gene ends were 6 bases for V and 2 bases for J; bases not matched to a gene: 9. The CDR3 runs to 16 residues. Germline V gene lookup returns CDR1 MNHEY and CDR2 SMNVEV (reference sequence). A word on this clone: Its antigen is not identified.

Sequenced sample: PBMCs. The rearrangement links TRBV27 to TRBJ2-1, with 8 nucleotides matching TRBD2. The sequence derives from a young woman in good health and CMV-seropositive. The CDR3 protein is CASSAGGRGAYNEQFF. CDR3 nucleotides: TGTGCCAGCAGCGCCGGGGGGCGGGGGGCCTACAATGAGCAGTTCTTC.